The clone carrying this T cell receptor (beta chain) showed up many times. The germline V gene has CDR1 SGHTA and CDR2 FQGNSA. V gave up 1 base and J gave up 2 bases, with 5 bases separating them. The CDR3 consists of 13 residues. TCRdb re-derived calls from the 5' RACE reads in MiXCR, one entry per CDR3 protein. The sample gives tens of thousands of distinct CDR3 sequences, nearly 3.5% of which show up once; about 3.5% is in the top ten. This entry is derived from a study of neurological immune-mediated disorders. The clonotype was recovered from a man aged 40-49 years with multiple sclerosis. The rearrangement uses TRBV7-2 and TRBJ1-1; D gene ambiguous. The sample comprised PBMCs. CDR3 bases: TGTGCCAGCAGCTTAGACAGTAACACTGAAGCTTTCTTT. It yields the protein CASSLDSNTEAFF. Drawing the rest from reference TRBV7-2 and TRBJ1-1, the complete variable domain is GAGVSQSPSNKVTEKGKDVELRCDPISGHTALYWYRQSLGQGLEFLIYFQGNSAPDKSGLPSDRFSAERTGGSVSTLTIQRTQQEDSAVYLCASSLDSNTEAFFGQGTRLTVV.